The entry that follows covers one TCR beta chain sequence. Antigen: not known. This entry belongs to a study of regulatory T cells in long-lasting Graves disease. Study-wide background: Treatment with antithyroid drugs for over 5 years, together with positive TSH receptor antibodies, meant persistent Graves' disease. General study points: Newly diagnosed disease favored TRBV20-1 and TRBJ2-1 over persistent disease. Researchers reported studying only peripheral blood, not thyroid tissue.

Specified time point: persistent/refractory GD, antithyroid drugs over 5 years with positive TRAb. The TCR library was prepared using RNA isolated from PBMCs. Building the TCR beta libraries relied on iRepertoire HTBI primers, and CDR3 regions underwent Arm-PCR. TCRdb analysed the multiplex PCR reads with MiXCR anew, one entry per CDR3 protein. The sample has 400,000 to 500,000 distinct CDR3 sequences; approximately 22% are singletons. From germline, CDR1 is PRHDT and CDR2 FYEKMQ (reference sequence). The CDR3 has 17 residues. V shed 5 bases, J shed 4 bases, and the junction held 17 bases outside the gene matches.

The sequences come from peripheral blood mononuclear cells (PBMCs), collected when the disease was refractory, from a patient treated with antithyroid drugs. The receptor's source is a female donor with Graves disease. The chain carries TRBV13 and TRBJ2-7, with TRBD2 identical over 7 bases. CDR3 in DNA: TGTGCCAGCAGCGGGGGGAGCGGGGCCCCCTTCGGATACGAGCAGTACTTC. Translating it yields CASSGGSGAPFGYEQYF. Looking up the rest from reference TRBV13 and TRBJ2-7 gives the full variable domain: AAGVIQSPRHLIKEKRETATLKCYPIPRHDTVYWYQQGPGQDPQFLISFYEKMQSDKGSIPDRFSAQQFSDYHSELNMSSLELGDSALYFCASSGGSGAPFGYEQYFGPGTRLTVT.